A single sample gave rise to the 6 T cell receptor beta chains below, sequenced in a study of T-cell memory formation after mild COVID-19. MiXCR was run by TCRdb on the 5' RACE reads, yielding one entry per CDR3 protein. Of 65,000 to 95,000 distinct CDR3 sequences in the sample, 9.5% to 15% were seen once. The sequenced sample was PBMCs or a T cell subset sorted from them (not recorded which). The source is a young man who had mild COVID-19 (a few samples of this study predate the infection). Cell type and time point are not known.

This rearrangement joins TRBV13 to TRBJ2-7; D is tentatively TRBD1 or TRBD2 (5 bases each). Trimming stripped 5 bases from V and 4 bases from J, with 18 bases between. Germline CDR1 reads PRHDT; CDR2 reads FYEKMQ (reference sequence). This CDR3 has 15 residues. This CDR3 is CASSQGPQPFYEQYF. The CDR3 DNA reads TGTGCCAGCAGCCAGGGACCGCAACCCTTTTACGAGCAGTACTTC.

This chain connects TRBV19 to TRBJ1-1; D unresolved. The V end lost 10 bases, the J end lost 4 bases, and 16 bases lay between the germline ends. The CDR3 contains 13 residues. CDR1 LNHDA and CDR2 SQIVND come from the germline V gene (reference sequence). The CDR3 coding sequence is TGTGCCACCCTCCGGACGGGAGGCACTGAAGCTTTCTTT. This sequence encodes CATLRTGGTEAFF.

This clonotype was counted between two and nine times. The chain recombines TRBV7-9 with TRBJ2-5; the match to TRBD1 covers 8 bases. Germline-derived CDR1 and CDR2 are SEHNR and FQNEAQ (reference sequence). CDR3 length: 11 amino acids. Trimming at V came to 7 bases and at J to 9 bases, leaving 4 bases not matched to a gene. CDR3 DNA sequence: TGTGCCAGCACCCAGGACAGGGCCCAGTACTTC. Residues: CASTQDRAQYF.

This clonotype was seen a handful of times. V usage is TRBV11-2 and J usage is TRBJ1-6; no clear D. The length of the CDR3 is 12 residues. Germline V CDR1 and CDR2: SGHAT, FQNNGV. V was shortened by 4 bases and J by 6 bases, with 4 bases between the two germline ends. CDR3 protein: CASSSLNSPLHF. In nucleotides, the CDR3 is TGTGCCAGCAGCTCTCTTAATTCACCCCTCCACTTT.

V gene TRBV20-1 combines with J gene TRBJ2-7, with D possibly TRBD1 on 6 matching bases. CDR3 length equals 15 residues. Between the trimmed V and J ends, which lost 2 bases and 1 base, there was a span of 15 bases. Per germline, CDR1 DFQATT and CDR2 SNEGSKA (reference sequence). The CDR3 loop reads CSARPNWGLSYEQYF. The CDR3 DNA follows: TGCAGTGCTAGACCGAACTGGGGGCTTTCCTACGAGCAGTACTTC.

There are many counts of this clonotype. The genes are TRBV5-1 and TRBJ2-3, with 8 bases fitting TRBD2. Germline V gives CDR1 SGHRS, CDR2 YFSETQ. The V and J ends lost 5 bases and 0 bases, in that order; junction bases with no gene match: 5. This CDR3 contains 15 residues. Written as DNA, the CDR3 is TGCGCCAGCAGGTCGTTAGCGGGGAGCACAGATACGCAGTATTTT. This gives the protein CASRSLAGSTDTQYF.